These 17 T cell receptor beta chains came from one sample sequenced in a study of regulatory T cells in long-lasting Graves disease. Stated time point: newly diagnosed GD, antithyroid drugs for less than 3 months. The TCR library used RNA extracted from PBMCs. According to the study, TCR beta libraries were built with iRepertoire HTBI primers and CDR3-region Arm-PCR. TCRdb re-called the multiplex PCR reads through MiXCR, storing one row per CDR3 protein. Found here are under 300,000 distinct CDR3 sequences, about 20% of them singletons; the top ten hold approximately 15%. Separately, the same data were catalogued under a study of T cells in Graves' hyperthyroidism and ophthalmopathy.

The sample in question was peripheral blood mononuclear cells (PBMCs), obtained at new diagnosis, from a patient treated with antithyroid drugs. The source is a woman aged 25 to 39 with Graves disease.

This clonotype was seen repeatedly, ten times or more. CDR3 residues: CASSSGQTRYYEQYF. The CDR3 nucleotides are TGTGCCAGCAGCTCGGGACAGACTCGATACTACGAGCAGTACTTC. The chain links TRBV7-9 to TRBJ2-7, with 7 nucleotides matching TRBD1. Trimming removed 4 bases from V and 3 bases from J; junction bases left unmatched: 9. The length of the CDR3 is 15 residues. From germline, CDR1 is SEHNR and CDR2 FQNEAQ (reference sequence).

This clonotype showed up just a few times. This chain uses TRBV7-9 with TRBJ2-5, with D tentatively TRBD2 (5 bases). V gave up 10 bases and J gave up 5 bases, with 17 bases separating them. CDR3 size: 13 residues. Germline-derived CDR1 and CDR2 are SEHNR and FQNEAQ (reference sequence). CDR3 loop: CATAGLPGETQYF. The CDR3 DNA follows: TGTGCCACCGCGGGCCTACCGGGGGAGACCCAGTACTTC.

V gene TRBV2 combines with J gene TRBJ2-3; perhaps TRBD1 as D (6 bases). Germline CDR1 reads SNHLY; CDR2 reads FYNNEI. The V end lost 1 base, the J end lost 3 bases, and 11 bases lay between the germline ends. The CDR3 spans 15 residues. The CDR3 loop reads CASSEEGQGTDTQYF. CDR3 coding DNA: TGTGCCAGCAGTGAAGAGGGGCAGGGGACAGATACGCAGTATTTT.

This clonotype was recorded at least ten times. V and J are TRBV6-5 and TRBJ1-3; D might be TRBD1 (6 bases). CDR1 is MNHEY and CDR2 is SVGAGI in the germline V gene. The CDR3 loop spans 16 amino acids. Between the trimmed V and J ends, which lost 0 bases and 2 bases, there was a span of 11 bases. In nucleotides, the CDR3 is TGTGCCAGCAGTTACTCAACAGGGCTCCCTGGAAACACCATATATTTT. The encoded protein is CASSYSTGLPGNTIYF.

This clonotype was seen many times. Here the CDR3 reads CASSRGQGPLVAEAFF. The CDR3 nucleotides read TGTGCCAGTAGTAGGGGACAGGGGCCATTGGTGGCTGAAGCTTTCTTT. The chain recombines TRBV19 with TRBJ1-1; 10 bases match TRBD1. This CDR3 has 16 amino acids. Germline V gene sequence: CDR1 LNHDA, CDR2 SQIVND (reference sequence). V lost 4 bases and J lost 6; bases outside the gene matches: 11.

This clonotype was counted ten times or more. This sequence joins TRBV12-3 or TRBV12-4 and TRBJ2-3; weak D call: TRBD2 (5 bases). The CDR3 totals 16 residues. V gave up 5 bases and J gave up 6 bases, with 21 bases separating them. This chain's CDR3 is CASSRGSAIPHDTQYF. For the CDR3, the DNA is TGTGCCAGCAGTCGGGGATCCGCCATCCCACACGATACGCAGTATTTT.

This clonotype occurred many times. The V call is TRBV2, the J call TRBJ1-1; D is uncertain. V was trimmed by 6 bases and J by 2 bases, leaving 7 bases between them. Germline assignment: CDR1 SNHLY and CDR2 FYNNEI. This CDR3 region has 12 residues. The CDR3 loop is CASRPDNTEAFF. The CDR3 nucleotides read TGTGCCAGCAGACCAGATAACACTGAAGCTTTCTTT.

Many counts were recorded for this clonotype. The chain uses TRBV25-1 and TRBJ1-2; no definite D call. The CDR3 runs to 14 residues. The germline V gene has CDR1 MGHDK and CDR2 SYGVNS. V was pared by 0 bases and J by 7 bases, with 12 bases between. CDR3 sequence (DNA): TGTGCCAGCAGTGAATACGAGGGCGGAGGTGGCTACACCTTC. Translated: CASSEYEGGGGYTF.

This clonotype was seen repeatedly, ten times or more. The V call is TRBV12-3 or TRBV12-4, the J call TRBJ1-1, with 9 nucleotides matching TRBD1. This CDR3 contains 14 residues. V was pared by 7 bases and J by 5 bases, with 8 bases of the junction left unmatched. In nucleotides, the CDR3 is TGTGCCAGCACCTCGGACAGGGGTTGGACTGAAGCTTTCTTT. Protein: CASTSDRGWTEAFF.

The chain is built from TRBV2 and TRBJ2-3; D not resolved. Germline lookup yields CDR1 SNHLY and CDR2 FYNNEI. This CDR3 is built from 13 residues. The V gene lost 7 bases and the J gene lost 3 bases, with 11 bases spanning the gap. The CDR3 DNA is TGTGCCAGCAACCGCATTCGAACAGATACGCAGTATTTT. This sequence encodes CASNRIRTDTQYF.

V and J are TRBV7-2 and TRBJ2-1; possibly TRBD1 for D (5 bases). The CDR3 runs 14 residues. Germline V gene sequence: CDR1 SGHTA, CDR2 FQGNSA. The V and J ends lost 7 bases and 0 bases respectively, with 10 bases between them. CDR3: CASKTGSSYNEQFF. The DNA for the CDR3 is TGTGCCAGCAAAACAGGTAGCTCCTACAATGAGCAGTTCTTC.

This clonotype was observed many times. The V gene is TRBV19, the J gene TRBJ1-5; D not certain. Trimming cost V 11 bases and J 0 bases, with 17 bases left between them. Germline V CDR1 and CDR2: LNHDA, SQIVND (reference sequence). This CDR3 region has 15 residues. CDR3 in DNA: TGTGCCGCAAGCCCGCCAAGCTATAGCAATCAGCCCCAGCATTTT. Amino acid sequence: CAASPPSYSNQPQHF.

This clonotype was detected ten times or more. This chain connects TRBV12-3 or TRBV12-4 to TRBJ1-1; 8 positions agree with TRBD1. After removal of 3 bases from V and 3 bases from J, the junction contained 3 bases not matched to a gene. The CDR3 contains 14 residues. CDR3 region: CASSFGTGYTEAFF. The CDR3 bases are TGTGCCAGCAGTTTCGGGACAGGTTACACTGAAGCTTTCTTT.

The CDR3 region is CASGLGEGTQYF. DNA for the CDR3: TGTGCTAGTGGTTTGGGAGAGGGGACCCAGTACTTC. The chain links TRBV12-5 to TRBJ2-5, with D possibly TRBD2 on 5 matching bases. This CDR3 spans 12 amino acids. The V and J ends lost 1 base and 7 bases respectively, with 7 bases between them. Germline V CDR1 and CDR2: LGHNT, FRNRAP. The variable domain in full, with the rest retrieved from reference TRBV12-5 and TRBJ2-5, is DARVTQTPRHKVTEMGQEVTMRCQPILGHNTVFWYRQTMMQGLELLAYFRNRAPLDDSGMPKDRFSAEMPDATLATLKIQPSEPRDSAVYFCASGLGEGTQYFGPGTRLLVL.

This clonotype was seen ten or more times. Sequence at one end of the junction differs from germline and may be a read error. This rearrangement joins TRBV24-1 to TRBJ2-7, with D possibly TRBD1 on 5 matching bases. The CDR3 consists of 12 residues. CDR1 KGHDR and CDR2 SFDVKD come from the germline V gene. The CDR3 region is CASRDRSYEQYF. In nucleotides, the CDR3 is TGTGCCTCCAGGGATAGATCCTACGAGCAGTACTTC.

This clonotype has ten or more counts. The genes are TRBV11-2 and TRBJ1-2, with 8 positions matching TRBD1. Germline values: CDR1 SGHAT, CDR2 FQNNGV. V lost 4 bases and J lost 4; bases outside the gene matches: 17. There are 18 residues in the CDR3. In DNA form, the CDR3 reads TGTGCCAGCAGCTGGATCAAAGTCCGGGACAGGATCTCCTATGGCTACACCTTC. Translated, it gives CASSWIKVRDRISYGYTF.

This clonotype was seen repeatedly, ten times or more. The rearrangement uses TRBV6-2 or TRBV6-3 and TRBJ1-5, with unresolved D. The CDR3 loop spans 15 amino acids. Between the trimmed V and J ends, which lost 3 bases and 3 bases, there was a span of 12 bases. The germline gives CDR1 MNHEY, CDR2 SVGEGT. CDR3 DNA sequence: TGTGCCAGCAGTTATCTTATCGAGGACAATCAGCCCCAGCATTTT. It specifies CASSYLIEDNQPQHF.